This TCR beta chain was documented in a study of T-cell reconstitution after alpha-beta-depleted transplantation in children (TCRdb year 2016). Turning to the overall study: Using TCR repertoire profiling, the study quantitatively followed how T-cell immune reconstitution unfolded in children after TCRalphabeta/CD19-depleted allogeneic hematopoietic cell transplantation. What the research found in general, with its limitations: The frequencies of hyperexpanded clones fell over the following months, and after one year, T-cell counts and TCRbeta diversity were mostly attributed to newly produced T cells. The apparently early alphabetaT-cell count recovery about two months after transplant was reportedly dependent on only several hundred rapidly expanded clones derived from non-depleted graft cells. The high TCRbeta diversity at day 60 in some patients was ascribed to recipient T cells and intrathymic progenitors that had survived conditioning.

The protocol used for the library was PCR. The sequencer was an Illumina HiSeq 2500. Molecular barcoding was employed in the preparation of TCR libraries, with unique molecular identifiers being used to normalize TCRbeta repertoire quantification. TCRdb reprocessed the public reads (quality trimming at Q25 with fastp, clone calling with MiXCR) and kept in-frame beta chains. CDR3 protein duplicates are merged, each entry listing the most common genes and DNA. The sample records about 600,000 distinct CDR3 sequences, 10% to 15% of which are singletons. The biggest ten clones account for about 2% of the sample. This clonotype was seen a few times. Its cognate antigen has yet to be identified. Base quality data are lacking; no much larger clone is found one base away. In the paper's terms, the treatment or condition label means: allogeneic hematopoietic cell transplantation with graft depleted of TCRalphabeta T cells and CD19 B cells. The transplant recipients were children given TCRalphabeta/CD19-depleted allogeneic hematopoietic cell grafts.

Trimming takes 6 bases from V and 0 bases from J, and the germline ends sit 16 bases apart. Via the germline V gene, CDR1 is MDHEN and CDR2 SYDVKM. The CDR3 numbers 16 residues from cysteine through phenylalanine. Only CDR3 DNA remains: 48 bases, in frame from the first base. The sequence links TRBV28 to TRBJ2-3; perhaps TRBD1 is the D gene, with 6 bases matching. The starting material was PBMCs, mostly from graft donor cells, obtained 360 days after TCRalphabeta/CD19-depleted stem cell transplant. The receptor was isolated from a male patient younger than 18 who had a stem cell transplant for acute myeloid leukemia, so the T cells may come from the graft donor. CDR3 protein: CASSLPTGESTDTQYF. The DNA sequence reads TGTGCCAGCAGCCTGCCGACAGGAGAGAGCACAGATACGCAGTATTTT.